This entry lists 17 T cell receptor beta chains sequenced from one sample in a study of T-cell reconstitution after alpha-beta-depleted transplantation in children (dated by TCRdb to 2016 to 2018). Library construction relied on PCR. TCRdb shows the sequencer as Illumina HiSeq 2500. Molecular barcoding was employed in the preparation of TCR libraries, with unique molecular identifiers being used to normalize TCRbeta repertoire quantification. Through fastp at Q25 and MiXCR, TCRdb rebuilt clones from the public reads, retaining in-frame beta chains. Rows with a matching CDR3 protein are joined into one entry that keeps the most common DNA and genes. Recorded for this sample are approximately 500,000 distinct CDR3 sequences; about 10% of them occurred a single time. The leading ten clones occupy around 2% of the sample. Read against the paper, the sample's treatment or condition label means: allogeneic hematopoietic cell transplantation with graft depleted of TCRalphabeta T cells and CD19 B cells.

Sequences were derived from PBMCs, sampled before TCRalphabeta/CD19-depleted stem cell transplant. These receptors were obtained from a child under 10 years old with inherited bone marrow failure, due to receive a stem cell transplant.

The CDR3 bases are TGTGCCACCAGTGATCCAACAGAGAACACCGGGGAGCTGTTTTTT. It specifies CATSDPTENTGELFF. The chain recombines TRBV24-1 with TRBJ2-2; D remains ambiguous. The V end lost 3 bases, the J end lost 1 base, and 8 bases lay between the germline ends. Germline V gene lookup returns CDR1 KGHDR and CDR2 SFDVKD. CDR3 length equals 15 residues.

In this sample, this clonotype turned up many times. This rearrangement joins TRBV7-9 to TRBJ2-7; 10 positions match TRBD1. The CDR3 extends over 15 amino acids. Trimming removed 1 base from V and 3 bases from J; junction bases left unmatched: 3. The germline V gene encodes CDR1 SEHNR and CDR2 FQNEAQ (reference sequence). The chain's CDR3 is CASSLVGTGVYEQYF. CDR3 DNA sequence: TGTGCCAGCAGCTTAGTTGGGACAGGGGTCTACGAGCAGTACTTC.

This clonotype has a count of ten or more. The V and J genes are TRBV6-1 and TRBJ2-1; 11 nucleotides agree with TRBD1. CDR1 and CDR2 from the germline V gene are MNHNS and SASEGT. CDR3 size: 13 residues. J was trimmed by 7 bases and V by 6 bases; bases with no gene match: 2. CDR3 coding DNA: TGTGCCAGCAGAGGACAGGGGGCGAATGAGCAGTTCTTC. Amino acids: CASRGQGANEQFF.

The CDR3 coding sequence is TGTGCCAGCAGCTTGTCGCTCGGACTCCCGAGCTCCTACGAGCAGTACTTC. Residues: CASSLSLGLPSSYEQYF. The J gene is TRBJ2-7, the V gene TRBV5-8, with a tentative D call TRBD2 (5 bases). This CDR3 is 17 amino acids long. V was shortened by 1 base and J by 0 bases, with 17 bases between the two germline ends. The germline V gene has CDR1 SGHTS and CDR2 YDEGEE.

In its sample, this clonotype was seen many times. This CDR3 reads CATSRELGGGRILYNEQFF. The CDR3 nucleotides read TGTGCCACCAGCAGAGAACTCGGGGGCGGGAGAATTCTTTACAATGAGCAGTTCTTC. J is TRBJ2-1 and V is TRBV15, with D perhaps matching TRBD2 (7 bases). CDR1 is LNHNV, CDR2 YYDKDF, per germline (reference sequence). V shed 0 bases and J shed 4 bases, with 22 bases lying between them. The CDR3 is 19 residues long.

This clonotype was seen many times. The V gene is TRBV20-1, the J gene TRBJ1-2, with D possibly matching TRBD1 (5 bases). The germline gives CDR1 DFQATT, CDR2 SNEGSKA (reference sequence). V was clipped by 4 bases and J by 4 bases, with 13 bases between them. This CDR3 region has 13 residues. The CDR3 loop reads CSATRGRAYGYTF. The CDR3 DNA is TGCAGTGCTACCCGGGGCAGGGCCTATGGCTACACCTTC.

A few counts support this clonotype. The chain joins TRBV27 to TRBJ2-7; D is uncertain. CDR3 size: 13 residues. V was clipped by 4 bases and J by 1 base, with 8 bases between them. Germline V lookup: CDR1 MNHEY, CDR2 SMNVEV (reference sequence). The CDR3: CASSWAPSYEQYF. CDR3 DNA: TGTGCCAGCAGTTGGGCTCCTTCCTACGAGCAGTACTTC.

The chain has TRBV21-1 and TRBJ2-2; whether TRBD2, the table's D call, matches the DNA was not checked. TRBV21-1 is recorded as a pseudogene. The CDR3 runs to 16 residues. The CDR3 bases are TGTGCCAGCAGCAAAGGCTCGCGGGAGTGCAACGGGGAGCTGTTTTTT. The encoded protein is CASSKGSRECNGELFF.

At least ten counts were recorded for this clonotype. The gene calls are TRBV6-1 and TRBJ2-2, with 8 bases matching TRBD1. Germline V gene sequence: CDR1 MNHNS, CDR2 SASEGT. The CDR3 contains 15 residues. V lost 3 bases to trimming and J lost 1 base; unmatched junction nucleotides: 1. CDR3: CASSEDRVNTGELFF. The CDR3 nucleotides read TGTGCCAGCAGTGAGGACAGGGTGAACACCGGGGAGCTGTTTTTT.

This sequence joins TRBV27 and TRBJ2-1; D possibly corresponds to TRBD2 (5 bases). The CDR3 runs to 14 residues. V lost 6 bases, J lost 4 bases, and 13 bases lay in between. The germline V gene has CDR1 MNHEY and CDR2 SMNVEV (reference sequence). The CDR3 sequence is CASSRPDSYNEQFF. CDR3 coding DNA: TGTGCCAGCAGCCGCCCGGACTCTTACAATGAGCAGTTCTTC.

This clonotype was picked up many times. The chain employs TRBV20-1 and TRBJ2-7; TRBD2 might be the D (6 bases). From germline, CDR1 is DFQATT and CDR2 SNEGSKA (reference sequence). This CDR3 spans 13 amino acids. V dropped 3 bases and J dropped 3 bases, with 12 bases sitting between them. The CDR3 nucleotides read TGCAGTGCTAGTAGCGGTACTCTCTACGAGCAGTACTTC. It yields the protein CSASSGTLYEQYF.

This clonotype was seen at least ten times. CDR3 sequence reads: CASSPRVGAYEQYF. The CDR3 DNA sequence: TGTGCCAGCAGCCCCCGGGTTGGGGCCTACGAGCAGTACTTC. The genes are TRBV9 and TRBJ2-7; no clear D gene. Germline values: CDR1 SGDLS, CDR2 YYNGEE. The CDR3 spans 14 residues. V gave up 4 bases and J gave up 2 bases, with 13 bases separating them.

The V and J genes are TRBV29-1 and TRBJ2-7; D is possibly TRBD2 (6 bases). Between the trimmed V and J ends, which lost 1 base and 7 bases, there was a span of 11 bases. CDR3 length: 12 residues. The germline V gene has CDR1 SQVTM and CDR2 ANQGSEA. For the CDR3, the DNA is TGCAGCGTTGAAGTCCCAAGCGGGGAGCAGTACTTC. Its protein is CSVEVPSGEQYF.

This clonotype has just a few counts. The chain combines TRBV27 with TRBJ1-2; TRBD1 aligns across 8 bases. CDR3 size: 14 residues. Per germline, CDR1 MNHEY and CDR2 SMNVEV (reference sequence). Trimming at V came to 7 bases and at J to 4 bases, leaving 8 bases not matched to a gene. Written as DNA, the CDR3 is TGTGCCAGCACGCCCCGGACAGGGTCCTATGGCTACACCTTC. It encodes CASTPRTGSYGYTF.

The V call is TRBV12-3 or TRBV12-4, the J call TRBJ2-7; no reliable D call. The CDR3 consists of 12 residues. Trimming shortened V by 6 bases and J by 6 bases, and 12 bases separated the two germline ends. The CDR3: CASSNFRGEQYF. The CDR3, as DNA: TGTGCCAGCAGCAACTTTCGTGGCGAGCAGTACTTC.

This clonotype was counted many times. The chain joins TRBV20-1 to TRBJ1-5, with 9 bases aligning to TRBD1. Germline CDR1 and CDR2: DFQATT and SNEGSKA (reference sequence). CDR3 size: 16 residues. Germline trimming cut 5 bases from V and 5 bases from J; bases unmatched to any gene: 13. The CDR3 DNA follows: TGCAGTGCTTTTCCGCTTACAGGGGGCCACTATCAGCCCCAGCATTTT. Translating it yields CSAFPLTGGHYQPQHF.

This clonotype was counted between two and nine times. This chain uses TRBV18 with TRBJ2-3; 8 positions match TRBD2. The CDR3 covers 17 residues. V shed 1 base and J 1 base; nucleotides not matched to a gene: 7. CDR1 is KGHSH and CDR2 is LQKENI in the germline V gene. CDR3 DNA: TGTGCCAGCTCACCACGGAATCGGGAGGGAGGCACAGATACGCAGTATTTT. This encodes CASSPRNREGGTDTQYF.